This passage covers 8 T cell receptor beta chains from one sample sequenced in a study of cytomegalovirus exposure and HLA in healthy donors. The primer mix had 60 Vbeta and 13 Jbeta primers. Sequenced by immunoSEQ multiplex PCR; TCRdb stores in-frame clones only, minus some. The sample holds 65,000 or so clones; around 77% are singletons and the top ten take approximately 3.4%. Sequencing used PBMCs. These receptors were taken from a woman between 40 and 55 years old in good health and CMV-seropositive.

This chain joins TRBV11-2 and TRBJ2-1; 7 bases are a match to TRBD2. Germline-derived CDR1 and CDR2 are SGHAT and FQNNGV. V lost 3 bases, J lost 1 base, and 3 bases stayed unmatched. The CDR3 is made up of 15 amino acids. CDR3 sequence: CASSLGRGSYNEQFF. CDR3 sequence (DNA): TGTGCCAGCAGCTTGGGGCGGGGGTCCTACAATGAGCAGTTCTTC.

CDR3: CASSLRQSDSYEQYF. CDR3 nucleotide sequence: TGCGCCAGCAGCCTGCGACAGTCCGATTCCTACGAGCAGTACTTC. The chain employs TRBV4-1 and TRBJ2-7; D perhaps matches TRBD1 (5 bases). Germline-derived CDR1 and CDR2 are MGHRA and YSYEKL. CDR3 size: 15 residues. V was cut by 4 bases and J by 1 base, with 14 bases left in between.

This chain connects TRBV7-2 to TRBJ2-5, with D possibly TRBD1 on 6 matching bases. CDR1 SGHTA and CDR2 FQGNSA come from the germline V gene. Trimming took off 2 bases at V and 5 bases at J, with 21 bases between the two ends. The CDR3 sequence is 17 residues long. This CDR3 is CASSLYARTVIGETQYF. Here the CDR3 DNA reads TGTGCCAGCAGCTTATACGCCCGGACAGTAATTGGTGAGACCCAGTACTTC.

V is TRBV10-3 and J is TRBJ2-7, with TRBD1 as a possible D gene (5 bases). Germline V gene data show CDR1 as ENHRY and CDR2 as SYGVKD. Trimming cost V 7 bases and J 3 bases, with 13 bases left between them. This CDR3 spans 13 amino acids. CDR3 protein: CAIKIGENYEQYF. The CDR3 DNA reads TGTGCCATCAAAATAGGGGAAAACTACGAGCAGTACTTC.

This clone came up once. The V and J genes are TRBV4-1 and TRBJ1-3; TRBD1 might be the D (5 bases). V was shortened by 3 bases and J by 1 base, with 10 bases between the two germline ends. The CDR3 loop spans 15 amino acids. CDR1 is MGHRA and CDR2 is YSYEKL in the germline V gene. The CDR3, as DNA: TGCGCCAGCAGCCACCCGACAGTTTCTGGAAACACCATATATTTT. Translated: CASSHPTVSGNTIYF.

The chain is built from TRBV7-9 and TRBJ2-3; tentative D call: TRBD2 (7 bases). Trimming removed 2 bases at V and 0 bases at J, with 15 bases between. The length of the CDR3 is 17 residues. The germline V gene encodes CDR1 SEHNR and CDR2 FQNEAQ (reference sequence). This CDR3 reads CASSLLRGGASTDTQYF. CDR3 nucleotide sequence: TGTGCCAGCAGCTTATTAAGGGGGGGAGCTAGCACAGATACGCAGTATTTT.

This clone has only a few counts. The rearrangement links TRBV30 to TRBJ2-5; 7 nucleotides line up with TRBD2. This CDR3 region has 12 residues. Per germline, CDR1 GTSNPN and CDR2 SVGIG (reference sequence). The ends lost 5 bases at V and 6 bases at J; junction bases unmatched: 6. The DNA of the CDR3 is TGTGCCTGGGCAGGACTAGGAAAGACCCAGTACTTC. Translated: CAWAGLGKTQYF.

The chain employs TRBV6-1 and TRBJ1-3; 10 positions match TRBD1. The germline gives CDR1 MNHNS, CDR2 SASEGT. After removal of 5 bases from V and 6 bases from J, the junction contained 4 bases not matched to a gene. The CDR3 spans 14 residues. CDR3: CASSWDRGLNTIYF. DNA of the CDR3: TGTGCCAGCAGTTGGGACAGGGGATTAAACACCATATATTTT.